The T cell receptor beta chain under discussion was sequenced for a study of T cells in localized non-small cell lung cancer. Repertoires were generated with immunoSEQ multiplex PCR, while TCRdb's copy carries only in-frame clones and drops some. The sample records roughly 25,000 clones, approximately 83% being singletons. The CDR3 sequence is 16 residues long. Germline CDR1 reads SGHDT; CDR2 reads YYEEEE. Deletions cut 3 bases from V and 4 bases from J, with 19 bases between. General study points: Uninvolved adjacent lung showed higher T cell clonality than tumor. Increased T cell density in blood showed an association with longer overall survival. Only one tumor region went through sequencing, so heterogeneity may still be there. A median around 55 of the top 100 tumor clones appeared in adjacent lung.

Points on this clone: What it binds is unknown.

The sequencing used peripheral blood, collected before any cancer treatment. This sequence joins TRBV5-6 and TRBJ1-2; tentatively, D is TRBD1 (5 bases). This TCR was sampled from a male donor aged 60 or older with stage II squamous cell lung carcinoma. CDR3 DNA sequence: TGTGCCAGCAGCTCGGGAGGGGACGGACCACCCTATGGCTACACCTTC. Translated: CASSSGGDGPPYGYTF. Full variable domain (rest looked up from reference TRBV5-6 and TRBJ1-2): DAGVTQSPTHLIKTRGQQVTLRCSPKSGHDTVSWYQQALGQGPQFIFQYYEEEERQRGNFPDRFSGHQFPNYSSELNVNALLLGDSALYLCASSSGGDGPPYGYTFGSGTRLTVV.